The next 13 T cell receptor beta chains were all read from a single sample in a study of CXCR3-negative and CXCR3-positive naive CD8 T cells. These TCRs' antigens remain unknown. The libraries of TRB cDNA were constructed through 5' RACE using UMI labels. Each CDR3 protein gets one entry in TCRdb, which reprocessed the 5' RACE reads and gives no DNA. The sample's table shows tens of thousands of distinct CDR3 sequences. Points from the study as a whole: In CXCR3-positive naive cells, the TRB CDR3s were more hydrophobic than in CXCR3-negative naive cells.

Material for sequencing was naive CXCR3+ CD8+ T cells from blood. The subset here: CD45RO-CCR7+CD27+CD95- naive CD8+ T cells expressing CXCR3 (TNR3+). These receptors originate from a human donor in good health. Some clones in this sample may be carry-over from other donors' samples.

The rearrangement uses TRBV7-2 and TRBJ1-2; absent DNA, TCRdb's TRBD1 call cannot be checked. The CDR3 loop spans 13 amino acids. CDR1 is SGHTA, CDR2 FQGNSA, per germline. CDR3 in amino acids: CASSLPGGDGYTF.

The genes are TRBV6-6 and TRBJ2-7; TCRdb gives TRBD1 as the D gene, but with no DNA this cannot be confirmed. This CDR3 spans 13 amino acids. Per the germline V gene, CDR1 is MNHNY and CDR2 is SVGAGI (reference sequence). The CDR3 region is CASWEGGRGEQYF.

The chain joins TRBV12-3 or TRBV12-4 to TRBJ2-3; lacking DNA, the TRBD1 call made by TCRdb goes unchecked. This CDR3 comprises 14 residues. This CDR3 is CASSQGTGVDTQYF.

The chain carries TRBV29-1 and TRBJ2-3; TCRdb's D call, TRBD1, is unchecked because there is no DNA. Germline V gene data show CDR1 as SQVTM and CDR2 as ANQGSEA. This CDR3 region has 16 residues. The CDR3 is CSVAGDTGFSTDTQYF.

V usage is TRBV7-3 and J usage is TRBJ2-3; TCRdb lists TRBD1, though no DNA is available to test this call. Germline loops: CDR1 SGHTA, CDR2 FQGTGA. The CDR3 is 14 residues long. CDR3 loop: CASSRGQDADTQYF. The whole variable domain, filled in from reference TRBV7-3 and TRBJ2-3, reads GAGVSQTPSNKVTEKGKYVELRCDPISGHTALYWYRQSLGQGPEFLIYFQGTGAADDSGLPNDRFFAVRPEGSVSTLKIQRTERGDSAVYLCASSRGQDADTQYFGPGTRLTVL.

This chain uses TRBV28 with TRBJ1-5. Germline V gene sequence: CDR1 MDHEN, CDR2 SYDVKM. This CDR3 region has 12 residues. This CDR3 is CASSPINQPQHF. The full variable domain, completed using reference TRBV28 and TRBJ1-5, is DVKVTQSSRYLVKRTGEKVFLECVQDMDHENMFWYRQDPGLGLRLIYFSYDVKMKEKGDIPEGYSVSREKKERFSLILESASTNQTSMYLCASSPINQPQHFGDGTRLSIL.

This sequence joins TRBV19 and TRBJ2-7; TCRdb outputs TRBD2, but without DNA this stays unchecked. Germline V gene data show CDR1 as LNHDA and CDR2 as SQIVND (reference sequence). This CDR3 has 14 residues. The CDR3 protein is CASSEPGLSYEQYF. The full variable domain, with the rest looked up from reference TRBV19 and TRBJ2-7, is DGGITQSPKYLFRKEGQNVTLSCEQNLNHDAMYWYRQDPGQGLRLIYYSQIVNDFQKGDIAEGYSVSREKKESFPLTVTSAQKNPTAFYLCASSEPGLSYEQYFGPGTRLTVT.

CDR3 amino acids: CASRQRTFWTQYF. V and J are TRBV28 and TRBJ2-5. Germline V gene sequence: CDR1 MDHEN, CDR2 SYDVKM. The CDR3 spans 13 residues.

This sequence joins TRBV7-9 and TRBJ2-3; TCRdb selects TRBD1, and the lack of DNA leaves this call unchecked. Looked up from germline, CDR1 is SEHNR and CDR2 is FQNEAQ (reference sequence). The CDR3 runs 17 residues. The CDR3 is CASSPLPGWGGTDTQYF.

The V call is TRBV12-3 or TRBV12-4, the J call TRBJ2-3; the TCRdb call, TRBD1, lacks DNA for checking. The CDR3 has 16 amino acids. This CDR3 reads CATYPAPGPGGDTQYF.

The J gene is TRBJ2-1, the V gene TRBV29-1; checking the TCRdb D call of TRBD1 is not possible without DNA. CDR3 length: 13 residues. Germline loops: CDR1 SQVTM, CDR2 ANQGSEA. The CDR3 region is CSDRTSSYNEQFF.

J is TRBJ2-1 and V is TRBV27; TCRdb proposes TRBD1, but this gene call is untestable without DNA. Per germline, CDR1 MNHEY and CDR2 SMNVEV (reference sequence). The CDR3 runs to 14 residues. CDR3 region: CASSLLGAHNEQFF.

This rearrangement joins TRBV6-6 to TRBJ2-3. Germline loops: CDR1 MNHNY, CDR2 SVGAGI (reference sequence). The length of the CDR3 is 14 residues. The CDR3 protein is CASSYIDGTDTQYF.